This T cell receptor (beta chain) was captured by sequencing in a study of siplizumab effects on memory and regulatory T cells. Generated by immunoSEQ multiplex PCR, the TCRdb table keeps only in-frame clones and is missing some. The sample lists around 65,000 clones; less than 80% were seen once. The sequenced sample was memory CD4+ T cells sorted from blood. The receptor was derived from a human donor in good health.

CDR3 loop: CASKVGEKLFF. CDR3 DNA: TGTGCCAGCAAAGTCGGTGAAAAACTGTTTTTT. This sequence joins TRBV6-5 and TRBJ1-4; D gene ambiguous. Germline V gene sequence: CDR1 MNHEY, CDR2 SVGAGI. This CDR3 spans 11 amino acids. Trimming cost V 7 bases and J 7 bases, with 7 bases left between them.